The rows below give T cell receptor beta chains drawn from one sample of a study of shared clonotypes between healthy human individuals. Data came from immunoSEQ multiplex PCR; TCRdb stores just in-frame clones and leaves some out. Here the sample spans about 1 million clones, around 82% being singletons. The sequenced material came from memory CD4+ T cells from PBMCs. The source of these receptors is a man younger than 35 in good health. Some clones in this sample may be carry-over from other donors' samples. CDR3s include the opening cysteine and the closing phenylalanine or tryptophan. Fields, in order: clone size, D gene, V gene, J gene, CDR3 protein, CDR3 DNA. A D gene is named only where the DNA matches it firmly. The size of a clone is reported for some rows only, either as once, few or many, or as a class for expanded clones.

size: few; D: TRBD2; V: TRBV6-1; J: TRBJ2-7; CDR3: CASSGGGTSASLSYEQYF; DNA: TGTGCCAGCAGTGGGGGAGGGACTAGCGCCTCCCTCTCCTACGAGCAGTACTTC
size: NA; D: NA; V: TRBV4-3; J: TRBJ2-7; CDR3: CASSQVEGNEQYF; DNA: TGCGCCAGCAGCCAAGTGGAGGGGAACGAGCAGTACTTC
size: NA; D: TRBD1; V: TRBV4-1; J: TRBJ2-7; CDR3: CASSPSPGQGSYEQYF; DNA: TGCGCCAGCAGCCCAAGCCCGGGACAGGGTTCCTACGAGCAGTACTTC
size: NA; D: TRBD2; V: TRBV6-5; J: TRBJ2-1; CDR3: CASYTPQRGYNEQFF; DNA: TGTGCCAGCTATACCCCCCAGCGGGGTTACAATGAGCAGTTCTTC
size: few; D: TRBD1; V: TRBV28; J: TRBJ1-5; CDR3: CASSGQGGDQPQHF; DNA: TGTGCCAGCAGTGGACAGGGGGGAGATCAGCCCCAGCATTTT
size: NA; D: TRBD2; V: TRBV19; J: TRBJ2-3; CDR3: CASSTASGIPDTQYF; DNA: TGTGCCAGTAGTACAGCTAGCGGGATTCCAGATACGCAGTATTTT
size: NA; D: NA; V: TRBV4-3; J: TRBJ1-2; CDR3: CASSQELSREGAGYTF; DNA: TGCGCCAGCAGCCAAGAGCTTAGTAGGGAAGGGGCTGGCTACACCTTC
size: few; D: NA; V: TRBV7-9; J: TRBJ2-2; CDR3: CASSVQGELFF; DNA: TGTGCCAGCAGCGTTCAGGGGGAGCTGTTTTTT
size: many; D: NA; V: TRBV14; J: TRBJ2-2; CDR3: CASSPQGSRTGELFF; DNA: TGTGCCAGCAGCCCTCAGGGGAGTCGAACCGGGGAGCTGTTTTTT
size: NA; D: NA; V: TRBV11-2; J: TRBJ1-1; CDR3: CASSFSGIGNTEAFF; DNA: TGTGCCAGCAGCTTTAGCGGAATTGGAAACACTGAAGCTTTCTTT
size: once; D: NA; V: TRBV28; J: TRBJ1-2; CDR3: CASTQPGGPNYGYTF; DNA: TGTGCCAGCACCCAACCGGGCGGACCCAACTATGGCTACACCTTC
size: NA; D: NA; V: TRBV28; J: TRBJ1-1; CDR3: CASSPAGGLSTKAFF; DNA: TGTGCCAGCAGCCCAGCTGGGGGGCTAAGTACGAAAGCTTTCTTT
size: few; D: NA; V: TRBV19; J: TRBJ2-2; CDR3: CASRRGAWNGELFF; DNA: TGTGCCAGTAGAAGGGGGGCATGGAACGGGGAGCTGTTTTTT
size: NA; D: NA; V: TRBV10-3; J: TRBJ2-2; CDR3: CAISDPRGDDTGELFF; DNA: TGTGCCATCAGTGACCCGAGGGGAGACGACACCGGGGAGCTGTTTTTT
size: NA; D: NA; V: TRBV7-3; J: TRBJ1-1; CDR3: CASSATEYTEAFF; DNA: TGTGCCAGCAGCGCGACAGAATACACTGAAGCTTTCTTT
size: NA; D: NA; V: TRBV18; J: TRBJ2-2; CDR3: CASSPLDPGNTGELFF; DNA: TGTGCCAGCTCACCACTTGATCCAGGGAACACCGGGGAGCTGTTTTTT
size: NA; D: NA; V: TRBV6-1; J: TRBJ2-7; CDR3: CASRSRPDEQYF; DNA: TGTGCCAGCAGATCCCGACCGGACGAGCAGTACTTC
size: NA; D: NA; V: TRBV5-6; J: TRBJ2-3; CDR3: CASSWVGDTDTQYF; DNA: TGTGCCAGCAGCTGGGTAGGTGACACAGATACGCAGTATTTT
size: NA; D: TRBD2; V: TRBV27; J: TRBJ2-1; CDR3: CASSSRTSGRANEQFF; DNA: TGTGCCAGCAGTTCACGGACTAGCGGGAGGGCCAATGAGCAGTTCTTC
size: NA; D: TRBD2; V: TRBV27; J: TRBJ2-7; CDR3: CASSLLWGGSYEQYF; DNA: TGTGCCAGCAGTTTACTGTGGGGCGGGAGCTACGAGCAGTACTTC
size: few; D: NA; V: TRBV6-1; J: TRBJ1-1; CDR3: CASSEGTANTEAFF; DNA: TGTGCCAGCAGTGAAGGGACGGCGAACACTGAAGCTTTCTTT
size: NA; D: NA; V: TRBV2; J: TRBJ2-1; CDR3: CASAVGQGPYNEQFF; DNA: TGTGCCAGCGCGGTGGGGCAGGGTCCCTACAATGAGCAGTTCTTC
size: NA; D: NA; V: TRBV5-1; J: TRBJ1-3; CDR3: CASSLGGDGNTIYF; DNA: TGCGCCAGCAGCTTAGGTGGGGATGGAAACACCATATATTTT
size: NA; D: NA; V: TRBV7-2; J: TRBJ1-2; CDR3: CASSTRPTNYGYTF; DNA: TGTGCCAGCAGCACCCGGCCTACGAACTATGGCTACACCTTC
size: NA; D: NA; V: TRBV7-8; J: TRBJ1-2; CDR3: CASSLGGNPFGYTF; DNA: TGTGCCAGCAGCTTAGGGGGGAACCCGTTCGGCTACACCTTC
size: NA; D: NA; V: TRBV18; J: TRBJ2-2; CDR3: CASSPGTNARELFF; DNA: TGTGCCAGCTCACCCGGGACCAATGCCAGGGAGCTGTTTTTT
size: NA; D: TRBD2; V: TRBV7-2; J: TRBJ2-7; CDR3: CASSLTGTSGSYEQYF; DNA: TGTGCCAGCAGCTTAACCGGGACTAGCGGCTCCTACGAGCAGTACTTC
size: NA; D: NA; V: TRBV29-1; J: TRBJ2-3; CDR3: CSVAGVGTDTQYF; DNA: TGCAGCGTTGCCGGGGTTGGGACAGATACGCAGTATTTT
size: NA; D: NA; V: TRBV11-2; J: TRBJ1-1; CDR3: CASRLFGMNTEAFF; DNA: TGTGCCAGCAGACTATTTGGTATGAACACTGAAGCTTTCTTT
size: NA; D: NA; V: TRBV27; J: TRBJ2-7; CDR3: CASRLTETYEQYF; DNA: TGTGCCAGCAGGCTGACAGAGACCTACGAGCAGTACTTC
size: NA; D: TRBD1; V: TRBV27; J: TRBJ1-2; CDR3: CASSRTGDGNYGYTF; DNA: TGTGCCAGCTCACGGACAGGGGACGGCAACTATGGCTACACCTTC
size: NA; D: NA; V: TRBV5-1; J: TRBJ2-3; CDR3: CASSPGRSTDTQYF; DNA: TGCGCCAGCAGCCCAGGACGGAGCACAGATACGCAGTATTTT
size: NA; D: NA; V: TRBV18; J: TRBJ2-5; CDR3: CASSPTRQETQYF; DNA: TGTGCCAGCTCACCGACTCGACAAGAGACCCAGTACTTC
size: NA; D: TRBD1; V: TRBV2; J: TRBJ1-1; CDR3: CASSLQDRGSAFF; DNA: TGTGCCAGCAGCCTCCAGGACAGGGGATCGGCTTTCTTT
size: NA; D: NA; V: TRBV5-1; J: TRBJ2-2; CDR3: CASRVNTGELFF; DNA: TGCGCCAGCAGGGTGAACACCGGGGAGCTGTTTTTT
size: NA; D: NA; V: TRBV30; J: TRBJ2-7; CDR3: CAWSPTRYEQYF; DNA: TGTGCCTGGAGTCCGACTCGCTACGAGCAGTACTTC
size: once; D: NA; V: TRBV29-1; J: TRBJ2-7; CDR3: CSVEALGGEQYF; DNA: TGCAGCGTTGAGGCGCTGGGGGGCGAGCAGTACTTC
size: few; D: TRBD2; V: TRBV18; J: TRBJ2-5; CDR3: CASSPVTSGSFGETQYF; DNA: TGTGCCAGCTCACCCGTGACTAGCGGGAGTTTTGGAGAGACCCAGTACTTC
size: few; D: NA; V: TRBV10-1; J: TRBJ1-1; CDR3: CASSLKADTEAFF; DNA: TGCGCCAGCAGCTTGAAGGCGGACACTGAAGCTTTCTTT
size: NA; D: TRBD2; V: TRBV7-2; J: TRBJ2-7; CDR3: CASSFGSGRAGEQYF; DNA: TGTGCCAGCAGCTTTGGGAGCGGGAGGGCCGGCGAGCAGTACTTC
size: NA; D: NA; V: TRBV9; J: TRBJ2-3; CDR3: CASSAERYTDTQYF; DNA: TGTGCCAGCAGCGCGGAGCGCTACACAGATACGCAGTATTTT
size: NA; D: TRBD1; V: TRBV4-1; J: TRBJ2-7; CDR3: CASSSRDRQTEQYF; DNA: TGCGCCAGCAGCTCCCGGGACAGGCAGACCGAGCAGTACTTC
size: NA; D: NA; V: TRBV18; J: TRBJ2-7; CDR3: CASSLRLENEQYF; DNA: TGTGCCAGCTCACTTCGCCTAGAGAACGAGCAGTACTTC
size: NA; D: NA; V: TRBV5-1; J: TRBJ2-3; CDR3: CASSLLSTDTQYF; DNA: TGCGCCAGCAGCTTATTGTCTACAGATACGCAGTATTTT
size: NA; D: NA; V: TRBV6-1; J: TRBJ2-3; CDR3: CASREVAVDDTQYF; DNA: TGTGCCAGCAGAGAAGTGGCGGTTGACGATACGCAGTATTTT
size: NA; D: NA; V: TRBV28; J: TRBJ2-1; CDR3: CASTRTYNEQFF; DNA: TGTGCCAGCACCCGGACTTACAATGAGCAGTTCTTC
size: NA; D: NA; V: TRBV11-2; J: TRBJ2-7; CDR3: CASSDIKTHYYEQYF; DNA: TGTGCCAGCAGCGATATTAAGACGCATTACTACGAGCAGTACTTC
size: NA; D: NA; V: TRBV5-4; J: TRBJ1-4; CDR3: CASSTLGGNEKLFF; DNA: TGTGCCAGCAGCACCTTGGGGGGTAATGAAAAACTGTTTTTT
size: NA; D: TRBD1; V: TRBV7-2; J: TRBJ2-7; CDR3: CASSLPTGTGGHEQYF; DNA: TGTGCCAGCAGCTTACCGACCGGGACAGGGGGCCACGAGCAGTACTTC
size: few; D: TRBD1; V: TRBV7-9; J: TRBJ2-7; CDR3: CASRQGDEQYF; DNA: TGTGCCAGCAGGCAGGGGGACGAGCAGTACTTC
size: NA; D: TRBD2; V: TRBV28; J: TRBJ2-3; CDR3: CASATGGSPDTQYF; DNA: TGTGCCAGCGCCACGGGCGGGAGCCCAGATACGCAGTATTTT
size: NA; D: NA; V: TRBV28; J: TRBJ2-5; CDR3: CASRGQETQYF; DNA: TGTGCCAGCAGGGGCCAAGAGACCCAGTACTTC
size: once; D: NA; V: TRBV30; J: TRBJ1-4; CDR3: CAWSIGGEKLFF; DNA: TGTGCCTGGAGTATCGGTGGAGAAAAACTGTTTTTT
size: NA; D: NA; V: TRBV2; J: TRBJ1-5; CDR3: CASRSQGNQPQHF; DNA: TGTGCCAGCAGAAGCCAGGGTAATCAGCCCCAGCATTTT
size: NA; D: TRBD2; V: TRBV29-1; J: TRBJ2-7; CDR3: CSVETGTIPYEQYF; DNA: TGCAGCGTTGAAACCGGGACTATCCCCTACGAGCAGTACTTC
size: NA; D: NA; V: TRBV7-2; J: TRBJ2-7; CDR3: CASSLRSPGVLDEQYF; DNA: TGTGCCAGCAGCTTGCGATCCCCTGGGGTTTTAGACGAGCAGTACTTC
size: NA; D: NA; V: TRBV7-9; J: TRBJ1-1; CDR3: CASSREGGPEAFF; DNA: TGTGCCAGCAGCCGGGAGGGGGGTCCTGAAGCTTTCTTT
size: NA; D: NA; V: TRBV28; J: TRBJ1-4; CDR3: CASSRPSGQKAEKLFF; DNA: TGTGCCAGCAGTCGCCCCTCGGGGCAAAAGGCGGAAAAACTGTTTTTT
size: NA; D: NA; V: TRBV5-1; J: TRBJ2-2; CDR3: CASSQKGHINTGELFF; DNA: TGCGCCAGCAGCCAAAAGGGACACATTAACACCGGGGAGCTGTTTTTT
size: NA; D: NA; V: TRBV30; J: TRBJ2-7; CDR3: CAGSRDYEQYF; DNA: TGTGCCGGTTCCAGGGACTACGAGCAGTACTTC